What follows are 3 T cell receptor beta chains derived from one specimen sequenced in a study of beta chain features in type 1 diabetes. Sequenced material consisted of expressed TCRB transcripts (all of the isolated RNA was reverse transcribed). The protocol was immunoSEQ multiplex PCR, while the TCRdb copy is restricted to in-frame clones and leaves out a portion. The sample shows around 430,000 clones, around 30% of them seen only once. The sequenced sample was naive CD4+ T cells from blood. The receptors originated from a young man in good health.

This clone has only a few counts. This chain connects TRBV14 to TRBJ2-1; D is perhaps TRBD1 (5 bases). Germline V gene lookup returns CDR1 SGHDN and CDR2 FVKESK. V shed 0 bases and J shed 9 bases, with 18 bases lying between them. This CDR3 has 16 amino acids. DNA for the CDR3: TGTGCCAGCAGCCAAGAATGGGGCCGACCTTGGGGTGAGCAGTTCTTC. Its protein is CASSQEWGRPWGEQFF. Complete variable domain (other parts from reference TRBV14 and TRBJ2-1): EAGVTQFPSHSVIEKGQTVTLRCDPISGHDNLYWYRRVMGKEIKFLLHFVKESKQDESGMPNNRFLAERTGGTYSTLKVQPAELEDSGVYFCASSQEWGRPWGEQFFGPGTRLTVL.

The CDR3 DNA reads TGTGCCAGCAGGGAAATTCAGGGGTCGGAGCAGTACTTC. Translation gives CASREIQGSEQYF. The chain is built from TRBV6-1 and TRBJ2-7, with a possible D match to TRBD1 (6 bases). From germline, CDR1 is MNHNS and CDR2 SASEGT. The ends were cut back, 6 bases at V and 7 bases at J, with 16 bases in the middle. The length of the CDR3 is 13 residues.

This chain joins TRBV7-2 and TRBJ1-2; 7 bases line up with TRBD1. The V and J ends lost 5 bases and 6 bases, in that order; junction bases with no gene match: 9. Germline V CDR1 and CDR2: SGHTA, FQGNSA. There are 14 residues in the CDR3. The CDR3 coding sequence is TGTGCCAGCAGCCCTGATCCAGGGGGAGATGGCTACACCTTC. It specifies CASSPDPGGDGYTF.